This T cell receptor beta chain comes out of a study of blood T cell repertoires in COVID-19 (dated by TCRdb to 2020 to 2022). With regard to the full study: Samples covering the acute and convalescent phases of COVID-19 were provided by collaborators in the United States, Italy and Spain. The prospective study material was composed of cDNA or gDNA derived from T cells, B-cell-depleted T cells, or PBMCs. The dataset comprised deeply sampled blood TCRbeta repertoires from subjects exposed to, actively infected with, or recovered from COVID-19. A freely available public database, intended as a resource for researchers studying the immune response to SARS-CoV-2, is where the repertoires were released. The samples were drawn from the first 160 participants of the ongoing ImmuneRACE study and from 1,254 subjects provided by 6 global collaborators. Nearly every sample came with metadata listing a de-identified subject ID, COVID-19 status, age in years and sex. HLA class I and class II types, where available, came from metadata supplied by the sample provider rather than from assay-based typing. Findings and caveats that apply to the study as a whole: How much clinical and demographic metadata was included differed by source and by participant, and the metadata was provided uncurated.

A word on this clone: Its antigen remains undetermined. One base away there is no much larger clone; base qualities are not given.

One collaborating source in Seattle enrolled patients during active infection and followed them longitudinally through the course of disease. The collaborating institutions used their own protocols to collect whole blood in K2EDTA tubes. For TCRbeta analysis, collaborators shipped samples in one of three forms: frozen whole blood, isolated PBMCs, or DNA extracted from either of those sample types. The immunoSEQ Assay, a bias-controlled multiplex PCR, was used to amplify TCRbeta CDR3 regions from genomic DNA. The source study handled its data this way. Nucleated cell counts per sample were estimated from amplification of reference gene primers within the assay. Sequence reads were collapsed and filtered to measure the absolute abundance of every unique TCRbeta CDR3 rearrangement. For each sample, productive Simpson clonality was calculated by taking the square root of Simpson's diversity index across productive rearrangements. As stored in TCRdb, this immuneACCESS dataset retains in-frame rearrangements with V and J assigned. A fraction of the clones does not appear; measured against another copy, unresolved V genes explain less than half of the discrepancy, and the remainder lacks a known reason. The V and J calls and clone size come from that table; D and trimming were worked out from the DNA. This sample comprises roughly 190,000 clones, 94% of them detected only once. Of the sample, 0.76% falls within the top ten clones.

Counted from cysteine to phenylalanine, this CDR3 has 15 amino acids. The retained sequence is limited to the CDR3, 45 bases, with the frame set at the first base. Ends trimmed: V by 3 bases, J by 8 bases; bases unmatched to a gene: 6. CDR1 and CDR2 were assigned from the germline V gene as SNHLY and FYNNEI. The rearranged chain carries TRBV2 and TRBJ1-6; 8 central bases correspond to TRBD1. The sequencing sample was made of peripheral blood. The source of this sequence is a man younger than 45 with COVID-19, enrolled during active disease. The CDR3 region reads CASSEDRASDSPLHF. The nucleotide sequence is given as TGTGCCAGCAGTGAGGACAGGGCATCCGATTCACCCCTCCACTTT.